Sequencing of this TCR beta chain was carried out in a study of blood T cell repertoires in COVID-19. At the level of the study: Collection of acute and convalescent COVID-19 samples took place in the United States, Italy and Spain. Sources were T cells, B-cell-depleted T cells, or PBMCs; the material itself was cDNA or gDNA.

Between the trimmed V and J ends, which lost 4 bases and 3 bases, there was a span of 10 bases. From germline, CDR1 is KGHDR and CDR2 SFDVKD. The CDR3 runs to 14 residues. The authors' processing: By means of reference gene primer amplification, nucleated cell counts were estimated. Repertoires were generated with immunoSEQ multiplex PCR, while TCRdb's copy carries only in-frame clones and drops some. V and J calls and clone size are those listed in that table; D and trimming were worked out from the DNA. The sample contains 75,000 to 95,000 clones, 85% to 95% of which appear only once. The chain combines TRBV24-1 with TRBJ2-3; maybe TRBD2 (5 bases). The receptor was derived from a man in his 60s with acute or convalescent COVID-19. Sequencing was done on a sample of peripheral blood. The CDR3 DNA follows: TGTGCCACCAGTGAACCCCGGGGTACAGATACGCAGTATTTT. It is translated as CATSEPRGTDTQYF.